This T cell receptor (beta chain) was sequenced during a study of cytomegalovirus exposure and HLA in healthy donors. Study-wide results and limits: V- and J-gene trimming in TCR beta was tied to a missense DCLRE1C variant by an analysis performed later. Common viral pathogens (according to a later analysis) appeared linked to several of the most significant clusters.

As concerns this clone: Its specificity is unknown.

It was with 60 Vbeta and 13 Jbeta primers that the PCR ran. Study processing details: Roughly 10 million shared chains were among the roughly 80 million unique TCR beta chains that a later analysis counted. Sequencing was performed with immunoSEQ multiplex PCR; in TCRdb, only in-frame clones are kept and a portion is missing. Clone size and the V and J calls come from that table; the DNA yielded D and trimming. The data contain about 170,000 clones, approximately 80% of them singletons. Trimming stripped 3 bases from V and 0 bases from J, with 16 bases between. The CDR3 contains 18 residues. The germline V gene has CDR1 SGDLS and CDR2 YYNGEE.

The material sequenced was PBMCs. The sequence was collected from a young woman in good health and CMV-seronegative. The chain employs TRBV9 and TRBJ1-6; D perhaps matches TRBD1 (5 bases). In DNA form, the CDR3 reads TGTGCCAGCAGCGGGCGCACAGGCCTAAGCTCCTATAATTCACCCCTCCACTTT. Its translation is CASSGRTGLSSYNSPLHF.